This passage covers 2 T cell receptor beta chains from one sample sequenced in a study of shared clonotypes between healthy human individuals. The repertoire was sequenced with immunoSEQ multiplex PCR; TCRdb's copy has only in-frame clones and lacks some. Of 2 million to 2.5 million clones listed, about nine tenths are singletons. Specimen: naive CD4+ T cells from PBMCs. This sample's subset: CD45RA+ positively selected. These TCRs come from a man between 18 and 29 years old in good health. Some clones in this sample may be carry-over from other donors' samples.

Only one count was recorded for this clone. V and J are TRBV28 and TRBJ2-5; TRBD2 matches 7 bases. The ends lost 3 bases at V and 4 bases at J; junction bases unmatched: 11. The CDR3 loop spans 16 amino acids. Germline values: CDR1 MDHEN, CDR2 SYDVKM. Here the CDR3 reads CASSLGGAGDRETQYF. CDR3 nucleotides: TGTGCCAGCAGTTTGGGTGGGGCGGGAGATCGAGAGACCCAGTACTTC.

The chain has TRBV5-4 and TRBJ2-1; 8 bases map to TRBD2. This CDR3 contains 15 residues. Germline V gene data show CDR1 as SGHNT and CDR2 as YYREEE (reference sequence). Trimming cost V 4 bases and J 4 bases; bases outside gene matches: 7. The CDR3 coding sequence is TGTGCCAGCAGCCGGAGAGCGGGAGTTTACAATGAGCAGTTCTTC. This gives the protein CASSRRAGVYNEQFF.